A selection of T cell receptor beta chains follows, all from one sample in a study of cytomegalovirus exposure and HLA in healthy donors. Clones were read by immunoSEQ multiplex PCR, and TCRdb kept only the in-frame ones, dropping some. Of about 88,000 clones listed, approximately 70% are singletons. Sequences were obtained from PBMCs. The receptors were gathered from a man aged 45 to 65 in good health and CMV-seronegative. CDR3s include the opening cysteine and the closing phenylalanine or tryptophan. A D gene is named only where the DNA matches it firmly. Only part of the rows carry a size: once, few, many, or a class if the clone is expanded.

.,.,TRBJ2-6,TRBV7-3,CASSHQGSPGANVLTF,TGTGCCAGCAGCCACCAGGGGTCCCCCGGGGCCAACGTCCTGACTTTC
.,TRBD2,TRBJ2-5,TRBV4-1,CASTKAGLALGQETQYF,TGCGCCAGCACCAAAGCGGGGCTAGCGTTGGGGCAAGAGACCCAGTACTTC
.,.,TRBJ1-5,TRBV19,CASGGIGNQPQHF,TGTGCCAGTGGGGGGATAGGCAATCAGCCCCAGCATTTT
.,.,TRBJ2-5,TRBV7-2,CASSSGTQETQYF,TGTGCCAGCAGCTCTGGGACACAAGAGACCCAGTACTTC
medium-sized,TRBD2,TRBJ2-3,TRBV5-6,CASSLALAGGTDTQYF,TGTGCCAGCAGCTTGGCTCTAGCGGGCGGTACAGATACGCAGTATTTT
.,TRBD1,TRBJ2-3,TRBV7-2,CASSGRTGGNTDTQYF,TGTGCCAGCAGCGGCCGGACAGGGGGCAACACAGATACGCAGTATTTT
few,TRBD1,TRBJ1-2,TRBV2,CASRPLGTAYGYTF,TGTGCCAGCAGACCCCTCGGGACAGCCTATGGCTACACCTTC
.,TRBD1,TRBJ2-2,TRBV5-8,CASSLWTGLTGELFF,TGTGCCAGCAGCTTATGGACAGGACTCACCGGGGAGCTGTTTTTT
.,.,TRBJ2-3,TRBV4-3,CASSQARATDTQYF,TGCGCCAGCAGCCAAGCCCGAGCCACAGATACGCAGTATTTT
.,.,TRBJ2-7,TRBV5-1,CATTTDSSYEQYF,TGCGCCACCACCACAGACAGCTCCTACGAGCAGTACTTC
.,TRBD1,TRBJ1-5,TRBV18,CASSKGADQPQHF,TGTGCCAGCTCAAAGGGGGCGGATCAGCCCCAGCATTTT
few,.,TRBJ1-1,TRBV7-2,CASSPRGGTTEAFF,TGTGCCAGCAGCCCAAGGGGGGGGACCACTGAAGCTTTCTTT
once,TRBD2,TRBJ2-1,TRBV5-1,CASSLGSAGSGVHNEQFF,TGCGCCAGCAGCTTGGGATCGGCGGGTAGCGGGGTCCACAATGAGCAGTTCTTC
.,TRBD1,TRBJ2-7,TRBV6-1,CASWTRDRTSGEQYF,TGTGCCAGCTGGACCCGGGACAGGACCTCTGGGGAGCAGTACTTC
few,TRBD1,TRBJ2-5,TRBV5-1,CASSLAGTAEETQYF,TGCGCCAGCAGCTTGGCGGGGACAGCAGAAGAGACCCAGTACTTC
.,.,TRBJ1-1,TRBV4-3,CASSRGINTEAFF,TGCGCCAGTAGCCGAGGGATCAACACTGAAGCTTTCTTT
few,.,TRBJ1-1,TRBV5-4,CASSLVGGRAFF,TGTGCCAGCAGCTTGGTGGGGGGGCGGGCTTTCTTT